Listed below are T cell receptor beta chains from one sample, sequenced in a study of beta chain features in type 1 diabetes. The method was immunoSEQ multiplex PCR; TCRdb's version includes in-frame clones alone and lacks a portion of them. The profile shows some 250,000 clones, around 13% of them singletons. The source material was naive CD4+ T cells from blood. The receptors derive from a man aged 30-40 years with type 1 diabetes. The CDR3 runs from the conserved cysteine through the conserved F or W. The order of the fields is CDR3 DNA, CDR3 protein, D gene, V gene, J gene, clone size. A D gene is named only where the DNA matches it firmly. Expanded clones get a size class; other rows say once, few or many, or leave the size out.

CDR3nt: TGTGCCAGCAGCTTAGCACACAGGGGATCCCTGGGCGAGCAGTACTTC
CDR3aa: CASSLAHRGSLGEQYF
d_gene: TRBD1
v_gene: TRBV7-8
j_gene: TRBJ2-7
abundance: few

CDR3nt: TGTGCCAGCAGTTACTCAGTCGGCTACGAGCAGTACTTC
CDR3aa: CASSYSVGYEQYF
d_gene: NA
v_gene: TRBV6-6
j_gene: TRBJ2-7
abundance: NA

CDR3nt: TGTGCCAGCAGCTCATATCGGACAGGGGGCTTAGAGACCCAGTACTTC
CDR3aa: CASSSYRTGGLETQYF
d_gene: TRBD1
v_gene: TRBV7-9
j_gene: TRBJ2-5
abundance: few

CDR3nt: TGCGCCAGCAGTCCAGGGACTAGCTGGGCGCCGGGGACTAGCACAGATACGCAGTATTTT
CDR3aa: CASSPGTSWAPGTSTDTQYF
d_gene: TRBD2
v_gene: TRBV23-1
j_gene: TRBJ2-3
abundance: NA

CDR3nt: TGTGCCAGCAGTCCTCGGACGGGGGATAGCAATCAGCCCCAGCATTTT
CDR3aa: CASSPRTGDSNQPQHF
d_gene: NA
v_gene: TRBV27
j_gene: TRBJ1-5
abundance: few

CDR3nt: TGCAGCGTCCAGGGGCCCGTGAACACTGAAGCTTTCTTT
CDR3aa: CSVQGPVNTEAFF
d_gene: NA
v_gene: TRBV29-1
j_gene: TRBJ1-1
abundance: few

CDR3nt: TGTGCCAGTAGTATAGGACAGGGCGACTATGGCTACACCTTC
CDR3aa: CASSIGQGDYGYTF
d_gene: TRBD1
v_gene: TRBV19
j_gene: TRBJ1-2
abundance: NA

CDR3nt: TGTGCCAGCAGCTCTGGACTAGCGGGAGTCGAGACCCAGTACTTC
CDR3aa: CASSSGLAGVETQYF
d_gene: TRBD2
v_gene: TRBV7-2
j_gene: TRBJ2-5
abundance: few

CDR3nt: TGCGCCAGCAGAGAATGGGACTCAGGAACGACTGGGGCCAACGTCCTGACTTTC
CDR3aa: CASREWDSGTTGANVLTF
d_gene: NA
v_gene: TRBV5-1
j_gene: TRBJ2-6
abundance: NA

CDR3nt: TGCAGCGTTGAAGGGACAGCCATGAACACTGAAGCTTTCTTT
CDR3aa: CSVEGTAMNTEAFF
d_gene: NA
v_gene: TRBV29-1
j_gene: TRBJ1-1
abundance: few

CDR3nt: TGTGCCAGCTCCGGGGACAGAAGGGACACTGAAGCTTTCTTT
CDR3aa: CASSGDRRDTEAFF
d_gene: TRBD1
v_gene: TRBV18
j_gene: TRBJ1-1
abundance: few

CDR3nt: TGTGCCAGCAGCAAGAAGGGGGGTCCAACCAGCGGGAGACACTATGAGCAGTTCTTC
CDR3aa: CASSKKGGPTSGRHYEQFF
d_gene: NA
v_gene: TRBV21-1
j_gene: TRBJ2-1
abundance: few

CDR3nt: TGTGCCAGCAGCCCCCCCGACATCGCATTT
CDR3aa: CASSPPDIAF
d_gene: NA
v_gene: TRBV7-9
j_gene: TRBJ2-3
abundance: NA

CDR3nt: TGTGCCTGGAGTGCCAGGTCAGGGGGCGTTGGCTACACCTTC
CDR3aa: CAWSARSGGVGYTF
d_gene: TRBD1
v_gene: TRBV30
j_gene: TRBJ1-2
abundance: few

CDR3nt: TGTGCCATCAGTGAGACCTCGGCCGGACAGGGACCCCAAGAGACCCAGTACTTC
CDR3aa: CAISETSAGQGPQETQYF
d_gene: TRBD1
v_gene: TRBV10-3
j_gene: TRBJ2-5
abundance: NA

CDR3nt: TGTGCCAGCAGCTTTACCCGGACAGTAGGGGCGACCGGGGAGCTGTTTTTT
CDR3aa: CASSFTRTVGATGELFF
d_gene: NA
v_gene: TRBV13
j_gene: TRBJ2-2
abundance: NA

CDR3nt: TGTGCCACCAGCAAAGGGACAGGTCCCAATGAGCAGTTCTTC
CDR3aa: CATSKGTGPNEQFF
d_gene: TRBD1
v_gene: TRBV15
j_gene: TRBJ2-1
abundance: NA

CDR3nt: TGTGCCACCGGTCAAGGTGGAGACTATGGCTACACCTTC
CDR3aa: CATGQGGDYGYTF
d_gene: NA
v_gene: TRBV15
j_gene: TRBJ1-2
abundance: NA

CDR3nt: TGTGCCAGCAGCTTTTTAAGCCCGAACACTGAAGCTTTCTTT
CDR3aa: CASSFLSPNTEAFF
d_gene: NA
v_gene: TRBV7-9
j_gene: TRBJ1-1
abundance: NA

CDR3nt: TGTGCCAGCAGACAGGGCGCCTACGAGCAGTACTTC
CDR3aa: CASRQGAYEQYF
d_gene: NA
v_gene: TRBV6-5
j_gene: TRBJ2-7
abundance: few

CDR3nt: TGTGCCAGCTCCGGGACTAGCGGGGAGAATGAGCAGTTCTTC
CDR3aa: CASSGTSGENEQFF
d_gene: TRBD2
v_gene: TRBV18
j_gene: TRBJ2-1
abundance: NA

CDR3nt: TGCAGTGCTATCAGGGGTACTGAAGCTTTCTTT
CDR3aa: CSAIRGTEAFF
d_gene: NA
v_gene: TRBV20-1
j_gene: TRBJ1-1
abundance: NA

CDR3nt: TGTGCCAGCAGTACCGGGGGGGCCGGGAGCACTGAAGCTTTCTTT
CDR3aa: CASSTGGAGSTEAFF
d_gene: NA
v_gene: TRBV6-1
j_gene: TRBJ1-1
abundance: NA

CDR3nt: TGTGCCAGCAGCTTAGGAGTCGTTGCCAGGGTGGAGACCCAGTACTTC
CDR3aa: CASSLGVVARVETQYF
d_gene: NA
v_gene: TRBV11-2
j_gene: TRBJ2-5
abundance: NA

CDR3nt: TGTGCCAGCAGCTTAGCGCCCAGCGGGAGAGGAAATGAGCAGTTCTTC
CDR3aa: CASSLAPSGRGNEQFF
d_gene: TRBD2
v_gene: TRBV7-2
j_gene: TRBJ2-1
abundance: few

CDR3nt: TGTGCCAGCAGCCAGACTGGGAATCAGCCCCAGCATTTT
CDR3aa: CASSQTGNQPQHF
d_gene: NA
v_gene: TRBV7-9
j_gene: TRBJ1-5
abundance: few

CDR3nt: TGTGCCAGCTCCGGAGGTGGGGATGGAACCTACGAGCAGTACTTC
CDR3aa: CASSGGGDGTYEQYF
d_gene: NA
v_gene: TRBV18
j_gene: TRBJ2-7
abundance: NA

CDR3nt: TGTGCCAGTAGTTCTACATCACAGGGGTGGGAAAAACTGTTTTTT
CDR3aa: CASSSTSQGWEKLFF
d_gene: TRBD1
v_gene: TRBV19
j_gene: TRBJ1-4
abundance: few

CDR3nt: TGTGCCAGCAGCTCTAGGAACTACGAGCAGTACTTC
CDR3aa: CASSSRNYEQYF
d_gene: NA
v_gene: TRBV11-2
j_gene: TRBJ2-7
abundance: NA

CDR3nt: TGTGCCAGCAGCCGCGACAGGGGGGCCTACAATGAGCAGTTCTTC
CDR3aa: CASSRDRGAYNEQFF
d_gene: TRBD1
v_gene: TRBV9
j_gene: TRBJ2-1
abundance: few

CDR3nt: TGCAGCGTCTTGCCGGGACAGGGCCCTAACTATGGCTACACCTTC
CDR3aa: CSVLPGQGPNYGYTF
d_gene: TRBD1
v_gene: TRBV29-1
j_gene: TRBJ1-2
abundance: few

CDR3nt: TGCAGCGTTGCGGGGGACAGCGTTTACTATGGCTACACCTTC
CDR3aa: CSVAGDSVYYGYTF
d_gene: TRBD1
v_gene: TRBV29-1
j_gene: TRBJ1-2
abundance: NA

CDR3nt: TGTGCCTGGAGTGACCGAGGGGGCGGGGAGACCCAGTACTTC
CDR3aa: CAWSDRGGGETQYF
d_gene: TRBD1
v_gene: TRBV30
j_gene: TRBJ2-5
abundance: NA

CDR3nt: TGTGCCAGCAGACCCGGACTAGCGGGAATCAACGAGCAGTACTTC
CDR3aa: CASRPGLAGINEQYF
d_gene: TRBD2
v_gene: TRBV2
j_gene: TRBJ2-7
abundance: NA

CDR3nt: TGTGCCAGCAGCTTACTCGGTAGCGGCAGCGGCTATAATTCACCCCTCCACTTT
CDR3aa: CASSLLGSGSGYNSPLHF
d_gene: NA
v_gene: TRBV13
j_gene: TRBJ1-6
abundance: few

CDR3nt: TGCGCCAGCAGATCCGGGACAGGGGCTCCGACCTACGAGCAGTACTTC
CDR3aa: CASRSGTGAPTYEQYF
d_gene: TRBD1
v_gene: TRBV5-1
j_gene: TRBJ2-7
abundance: few

CDR3nt: TGTGCCAGCAGCTTGGGGATGGGACAGACCTACGAGCAGTACTTC
CDR3aa: CASSLGMGQTYEQYF
d_gene: TRBD1
v_gene: TRBV5-4
j_gene: TRBJ2-7
abundance: NA

CDR3nt: TGCGCCAGCAGCCCCGGGACTAGCGGACAAGAGACCCAGTACTTC
CDR3aa: CASSPGTSGQETQYF
d_gene: TRBD2
v_gene: TRBV5-1
j_gene: TRBJ2-5
abundance: NA

CDR3nt: TGTGCCAGCAGTGGCGGGGCCACTGAAGCTTTCTTT
CDR3aa: CASSGGATEAFF
d_gene: NA
v_gene: TRBV6-5
j_gene: TRBJ1-1
abundance: NA

CDR3nt: TGTGCCAGCAGCCGCGCCATCACAGGGTACACTGAAGCTTTCTTT
CDR3aa: CASSRAITGYTEAFF
d_gene: NA
v_gene: TRBV5-8
j_gene: TRBJ1-1
abundance: NA

CDR3nt: TGTGCCAGCAGCCCGACAGGGTATTTTTCGTACGAGCAGTACTTC
CDR3aa: CASSPTGYFSYEQYF
d_gene: TRBD1
v_gene: TRBV9
j_gene: TRBJ2-7
abundance: NA